These T cell receptor beta chains were read from a single sample in a study of cytomegalovirus exposure and HLA in healthy donors. Repertoires were generated with immunoSEQ multiplex PCR, while TCRdb's copy carries only in-frame clones and drops some. The data contain fewer than 200,000 clones, 75% of them singletons. The specimen was PBMCs. These TCRs come from a woman aged 45-59 years in good health and CMV-seropositive. Each CDR3 is given with its conserved first and last residue. The D gene is left open where the match is weak. A row's size may be missing; if present it is once, few, many or a size class.

D,J,length,size,V,DNA,CDR3
NA,TRBJ1-1,15,once,TRBV27,TGTGCCAGCAGACGAACGGCGGGGTCTAACACTGAAGCTTTCTTT,CASRRTAGSNTEAFF
NA,TRBJ2-5,13,NA,TRBV18,TGTGCCAGCTCACATACAGGGCGAGAGACCCAGTACTTC,CASSHTGRETQYF
NA,TRBJ1-2,14,NA,TRBV2,TGTGCCAGCACTATCTCCCGGGGGGACTCTGGCTACACCTTC,CASTISRGDSGYTF
NA,TRBJ2-7,14,NA,TRBV27,TGTGCCAGCAGCCAGGGGGGATTGTCCTACGAGCAGTACTTC,CASSQGGLSYEQYF
TRBD2,TRBJ2-2,15,NA,TRBV6-4,TGTGCCAGCCCTCAGCGGGGGGAGAACACCGGGGAGCTGTTTTTT,CASPQRGENTGELFF
NA,TRBJ1-1,12,NA,TRBV2,TGTGCCAGCAGTGACCAGTACACTGAAGCTTTCTTT,CASSDQYTEAFF
TRBD2,TRBJ2-1,17,NA,TRBV5-6,TGTGCCAGCAGCTGGGGACGACTAGCGGGGGGCTTGGATGAGCGGTTCTTC,CASSWGRLAGGLDERFF
NA,TRBJ2-5,17,NA,TRBV5-6,TGTGCCAGCAGCGCATCGATAGCGGCGGTGTACCAAGAGACCCAGTACTTC,CASSASIAAVYQETQYF
TRBD1,TRBJ1-5,14,NA,TRBV5-1,TGCGCCAGCAGCCCAACAGGGGGAGATCAGCCCCAGCATTTT,CASSPTGGDQPQHF
TRBD1,TRBJ1-2,17,NA,TRBV19,TGTGCCAGTAGTATCCCACGGACAGGGCGGGCTAACTATGGCTACACCTTC,CASSIPRTGRANYGYTF
NA,TRBJ2-7,15,NA,TRBV6-5,TGTGCCAGCAGTTACTCTCAGGCTTACCCCTACGAGCAGTACTTC,CASSYSQAYPYEQYF
NA,TRBJ2-7,12,NA,TRBV14,TGTGCCAGCAGCCTCAGGCCCTACGAGCAGTACTTC,CASSLRPYEQYF
NA,TRBJ1-6,15,NA,TRBV5-1,TGCGCCAGCAGCCCGAGTTCGGCTCGGGATTCACCCCTCCACTTT,CASSPSSARDSPLHF
NA,TRBJ1-1,15,NA,TRBV2,TGTGCCAGCAGACTAGAGGCAGGAGGGGACACTGAAGCTTTCTTT,CASRLEAGGDTEAFF
NA,TRBJ1-2,18,NA,TRBV6-1,TGTGCCAGCAGCGAAAAGGGGGGGGACCCCTCCCTTTCATATGGCTACACCTTC,CASSEKGGDPSLSYGYTF
NA,TRBJ2-2,14,NA,TRBV9,TGTGCCAGCACCACAGGGTACGAAAACGGGGAGCTGTTTTTT,CASTTGYENGELFF
NA,TRBJ1-1,14,NA,TRBV13,TGTGCCAGCAGCTTAGCAGGGTGGAACACTGAAGCTTTCTTT,CASSLAGWNTEAFF
NA,TRBJ1-3,16,NA,TRBV5-1,TGCGCCAGCAGCTTGGCCGGGGGAGGCTACGGAAACACCATATATTTT,CASSLAGGGYGNTIYF
NA,TRBJ2-7,14,NA,TRBV18,TGTGCCAGCTCACCAAGCCGGGGGTCGGGCGAGCAGTACTTC,CASSPSRGSGEQYF
NA,TRBJ1-2,14,once,TRBV7-9,TGTGCCAGCAGCTTAGTCGACAGCAGCTATGGCTACACCTTC,CASSLVDSSYGYTF
NA,TRBJ1-1,14,NA,TRBV7-6,TGTGCCAGCAGCGCCCAACAGGGCTGGTCTGAAGCTTTCTTT,CASSAQQGWSEAFF
TRBD1,TRBJ1-1,15,NA,TRBV5-1,TGCGCCAGCAGCTTTACAGGGGGCCCGAACACTGAAGCTTTCTTT,CASSFTGGPNTEAFF
TRBD1,TRBJ1-3,16,NA,TRBV13,TGTGCCAGCAGCTTATACCAGGGGGCCTCTGGAAACACCATATATTTT,CASSLYQGASGNTIYF
TRBD1,TRBJ1-3,16,NA,TRBV11-2,TGTGCCAGCAGCCTCCCGGACAGGGACTCTGGAAACACCATATATTTT,CASSLPDRDSGNTIYF
NA,TRBJ2-6,14,NA,TRBV6-1,TGTGCCAGCACCCACAGGGCTGGGGCCAACGTCCTGACTTTC,CASTHRAGANVLTF
NA,TRBJ2-1,12,NA,TRBV12-2,TGTGCAAGTCGCCCTGAAGGGGGTGAGCAGTTCTTC,CASRPEGGEQFF
NA,TRBJ1-2,15,few,TRBV12-2,TGTGCAAGTCGCTTAGTACAGGGGGCTAACTATGGCTACACCTTC,CASRLVQGANYGYTF
NA,TRBJ1-1,14,many,TRBV10-3,TGTGCCATCAGTGAGTCTCGGGAGCCGATGATAGCTTTCTTT,CAISESREPMIAFF
NA,TRBJ1-5,15,NA,TRBV2,TGTGCCAGCAGTGAAGTTAAGGGGATGGTTCAGCCCCAGCATTTT,CASSEVKGMVQPQHF
NA,TRBJ1-1,14,NA,TRBV10-3,TGTGCCATCAGTGAGTCGATTGGCCAGGTTGTGGCTTTCTTT,CAISESIGQVVAFF
NA,TRBJ1-2,13,NA,TRBV7-9,TGTGCCAGCAGCCTAAGGGGGGGCTATGGCTACACCTTC,CASSLRGGYGYTF
NA,TRBJ1-3,16,NA,TRBV5-1,TGCGCCAGCAGCTTGGATCCCAAAGGAGCGGGAAACACCATATATTTT,CASSLDPKGAGNTIYF
TRBD2,TRBJ2-7,15,NA,TRBV7-2,TGTGCCAGCAGCTTAGGAAGCGGGGGGCGCTACGAGCAGTACTTC,CASSLGSGGRYEQYF
TRBD2,TRBJ2-5,15,NA,TRBV7-3,TGTGCCAGCAGCTTGTCTAGCGGGTTTCAAGAGACCCAGTACTTC,CASSLSSGFQETQYF
NA,TRBJ2-3,16,NA,TRBV12-5,TGTGCTAGTGGTTTGGCGAGCGGGCCTGGCACAGATACGCAGTATTTT,CASGLASGPGTDTQYF
NA,TRBJ2-3,15,few,TRBV5-1,TGCGCCAGCAGTCTTTTTCCAGGGGGGAAAGATACGCAGTATTTT,CASSLFPGGKDTQYF
TRBD2,TRBJ2-1,17,NA,TRBV2,TGTGCCAGCAGTGGGGCGGGACTAGCGGGGGGTTACAATGAGCAGTTCTTC,CASSGAGLAGGYNEQFF
TRBD2,TRBJ2-3,14,NA,TRBV19,TGTGCCAGTAGGAGGGGACTATACACAGATACGCAGTATTTT,CASRRGLYTDTQYF
TRBD1,TRBJ1-5,13,NA,TRBV2,TGTGCCAGCATAGAGGACAGGAATCAGCCCCAGCATTTT,CASIEDRNQPQHF
NA,TRBJ1-1,16,NA,TRBV2,TGTGCCAGCAGTGAAGTAGGACTGCCGACGAACACTGAAGCTTTCTTT,CASSEVGLPTNTEAFF
NA,TRBJ1-1,13,NA,TRBV9,TGTGCCAGCAGTGAAGGGGTGCTCCCTGAAGCTTTCTTT,CASSEGVLPEAFF
NA,TRBJ2-7,12,NA,TRBV2,TGTGCCAGCAGTGTTTCCATCTACGAGCAGTACTTC,CASSVSIYEQYF
TRBD1,TRBJ2-3,13,NA,TRBV18,TGTGCCAGCTCGCGACAGGGGGCAGATACGCAGTATTTT,CASSRQGADTQYF
NA,TRBJ1-2,13,NA,TRBV11-1,TGTGCCAGCAGCGCCCAGACAGGAGATGGCTACACCTTC,CASSAQTGDGYTF
TRBD1,TRBJ2-1,14,NA,TRBV4-1,TGCGCCAGCAGCCAATGGCAGGGGGCGTTGGAGCAGTTCTTC,CASSQWQGALEQFF
NA,TRBJ2-5,18,few,TRBV7-9,TGTGCCAGCAGCTCCCTTTTTGGGCAGGGCTGGGACCAAGAGACCCAGTACTTC,CASSSLFGQGWDQETQYF
NA,TRBJ2-7,13,NA,TRBV5-1,TGCGCCAGCAGCCCTTGGCGTGCGGACGAGCAGTACTTC,CASSPWRADEQYF
NA,TRBJ2-1,12,NA,TRBV10-2,TGCGCCAGCAGTGCCCAAAACAATGAGCAGTTCTTC,CASSAQNNEQFF
NA,TRBJ2-1,12,NA,TRBV30,TGTGCCTGGAGTGTGAGTTACAATGAGCAGTTCTTC,CAWSVSYNEQFF